This T cell receptor (beta chain) was documented in a study of T cells expressing NK-cell markers. In the study overall: Cells sorted as CD3+CD56+NKG2C+, CD3+CD56+NKG2C- and CD3+CD56-NKG2C+ T cells supplied the TCR beta repertoires.

TCRdb re-called the 5' RACE reads and shows each CDR3 protein once, DNA omitted. Recorded for this sample: 400,000 to 550,000 distinct CDR3 sequences. Germline CDR1 reads SGHTA; CDR2 reads FQGNSA. The CDR3 has 13 amino acids. The receptor was derived from a woman between 18 and 70 years old in good health. The gene calls are TRBV7-2 and TRBJ1-1; checking the TCRdb D call of TRBD1 is not possible without DNA. Sequences were obtained from blood T cells: a sorted CD56 or NKG2C T cell subset, CD4+ or CD8+ T cells, or bulk PBMC T cells (not recorded which). CDR3 amino acids: CASSLGTWGEAFF.